A single sample is the source of the 15 T cell receptor beta chains below, sequenced in a study of cytomegalovirus exposure and HLA in healthy donors. Method: immunoSEQ multiplex PCR; TCRdb's copy keeps in-frame clones and lacks some. The sample lists 150,000 or so clones; approximately 80% were seen once. The sequenced material came from PBMCs. These receptors originate from a man aged 30-40 years in good health and CMV-seropositive.

The chain employs TRBV4-3 and TRBJ2-2; D is perhaps TRBD2 (5 bases). The CDR3 is made up of 16 amino acids. Deletions cut 6 bases from V and 0 bases from J, with 14 bases between. The germline gives CDR1 LGHNA, CDR2 YSLEER. DNA for the CDR3: TGCGCCAGCAGTGCCGTAGGAGCGGCGAACACCGGGGAGCTGTTTTTT. It specifies CASSAVGAANTGELFF.

The V call is TRBV11-2, the J call TRBJ2-1; a weak D match, TRBD1 (7 bases). Per the germline V gene, CDR1 is SGHAT and CDR2 is FQNNGV. V was shortened by 7 bases and J by 6 bases, with 16 bases between the two germline ends. This CDR3 has 14 residues. CDR3 protein: CASTVNRGGNEQFF. CDR3 nucleotide sequence: TGTGCCAGCACCGTGAACAGGGGAGGCAATGAGCAGTTCTTC.

This sequence joins TRBV7-2 and TRBJ1-5; D unclear. Germline loops: CDR1 SGHTA, CDR2 FQGNSA. V shed 5 bases and J shed 0 bases, with 5 bases lying between them. This CDR3 region has 13 residues. CDR3: CASSANSNQPQHF. In nucleotides, the CDR3 is TGTGCCAGCAGCGCTAATAGCAATCAGCCCCAGCATTTT.

The V gene is TRBV5-1, the J gene TRBJ2-3; no clear D. This CDR3 has 14 residues. Per the germline V gene, CDR1 is SGHRS and CDR2 is YFSETQ. V was clipped by 4 bases and J by 4 bases, with 13 bases between them. CDR3: CASSVGSSPDTQYF. The CDR3 bases are TGCGCCAGCAGCGTGGGTAGCAGCCCAGATACGCAGTATTTT.

Of note for this clone: The sample has other DNA sequences that encode this CDR3 too. V is TRBV6-5 and J is TRBJ2-5, with D possibly being TRBD1 (6 bases). V lost 0 bases to trimming and J lost 4 bases, with 9 bases between them. The CDR3 has 14 residues. The germline gives CDR1 MNHEY, CDR2 SVGAGI. Written as DNA, the CDR3 is TGTGCCAGCAGTTACTCGGCAGGGGCAGAGACCCAGTACTTC. Translation gives CASSYSAGAETQYF.

The chain joins TRBV7-2 to TRBJ2-6; 7 nucleotides line up with TRBD2. The germline V gene encodes CDR1 SGHTA and CDR2 FQGNSA. V lost 5 bases to trimming and J lost 2 bases; unmatched junction nucleotides: 3. The length of the CDR3 is 15 residues. CDR3 nucleotides: TGTGCCAGCAGCCCTACTAGCGCTGGGGCCAACGTCCTGACTTTC. It is translated as CASSPTSAGANVLTF.

The chain is built from TRBV7-9 and TRBJ2-5; D is possibly TRBD2 (6 bases). Per the germline V gene, CDR1 is SEHNR and CDR2 is FQNEAQ (reference sequence). The CDR3 is 16 amino acids. V was shortened by 4 bases and J by 3 bases, with 18 bases between the two germline ends. CDR3 sequence (DNA): TGTGCCAGCAGCTCGCCGACTAGTCGGCAAAAAGAGACCCAGTACTTC. It specifies CASSSPTSRQKETQYF.

The CDR3 loop reads CASSLENAGRQGIQYF. CDR3 sequence (DNA): TGTGCCAGCAGCTTAGAAAACGCGGGGCGGCAAGGCATTCAGTACTTC. J is TRBJ2-4 and V is TRBV7-8, with TRBD2 as a possible D gene (6 bases). The CDR3 contains 16 residues. V shed 1 base and J shed 9 bases, with 19 bases lying between them. CDR1 and CDR2 (germline): SGHVS, FQNEAQ.

The V and J genes are TRBV10-3 and TRBJ1-1; 8 positions match TRBD1. The germline gives CDR1 ENHRY, CDR2 SYGVKD. The ends lost 7 bases at V and 1 base at J; junction bases unmatched: 5. CDR3 length equals 14 residues. The CDR3, as DNA: TGTGCCATCAACTCTGGGACAGGGAACACTGAAGCTTTCTTT. Translation: CAINSGTGNTEAFF.

This clone showed up just a few times. The chain combines TRBV5-1 with TRBJ2-2, with D unclear. Germline lookup yields CDR1 SGHRS and CDR2 YFSETQ. CDR3 length: 15 amino acids. Trimming left V 1 base short and J 2 bases short, with 9 bases between. CDR3 region: CASSLWLANTGELFF. The CDR3, as DNA: TGCGCCAGCAGCTTGTGGTTGGCTAACACCGGGGAGCTGTTTTTT.

J is TRBJ2-7 and V is TRBV11-2; TRBD2 matches 7 bases. This CDR3 has 16 residues. Looked up from germline, CDR1 is SGHAT and CDR2 is FQNNGV. The trim removed 3 bases at V and 4 bases at J, leaving 12 bases unmatched. In nucleotides, the CDR3 is TGTGCCAGCAGCTTTAGCCCCGGGGGGTCCTTGTACGAGCAGTACTTC. Translating gives CASSFSPGGSLYEQYF.

V gene TRBV6-6 combines with J gene TRBJ1-1, with TRBD1 matching over 8 bases. Germline CDR1 and CDR2: MNHNY and SVGAGI (reference sequence). The CDR3 sequence is 14 residues long. Trimming at V came to 3 bases and at J to 7 bases, leaving 7 bases not matched to a gene. This CDR3 reads CASSYTTGDDEAFF. CDR3 coding DNA: TGTGCCAGCAGTTATACGACAGGGGATGATGAAGCTTTCTTT.

The chain carries TRBV7-9 and TRBJ2-7; D unclear. The V and J ends lost 3 bases and 1 base respectively, with 7 bases between them. This CDR3 contains 13 residues. The V gene's germline CDR1 is SEHNR and CDR2 FQNEAQ (reference sequence). The CDR3 DNA sequence: TGTGCCAGCAGCTTTCCGGGTTCCTACGAGCAGTACTTC. It specifies CASSFPGSYEQYF.

The chain recombines TRBV5-1 with TRBJ1-1, with D perhaps matching TRBD1 (6 bases). This CDR3 contains 13 residues. Germline CDR1 reads SGHRS; CDR2 reads YFSETQ. The V end was cut by 2 bases, the J end by 3 bases, with 8 bases between. This CDR3 reads CASSFHRDTEAFF. CDR3 nucleotide sequence: TGCGCCAGCAGCTTCCACAGGGACACTGAAGCTTTCTTT.

The chain joins TRBV9 to TRBJ2-3; no firm D call. Per germline, CDR1 SGDLS and CDR2 YYNGEE. With 0 bases removed from V and 2 bases from J, the gap between germline ends came to 13 bases. There are 16 residues in the CDR3. CDR3 nucleotide sequence: TGTGCCAGCAGCGTAGGAGGAAGAATCTTCACAGATACGCAGTATTTT. Translation: CASSVGGRIFTDTQYF.